The 20 T cell receptor beta chains in this list originate from one sample, sequenced in a study of T cells in Graves' hyperthyroidism and ophthalmopathy. Regions amplified from RNA transcripts were the TCR beta CDR3 regions. The HTBI set primed first-round TCR CDR3 RT-PCR. TCRdb itself ran the multiplex PCR reads through MiXCR, one entry per CDR3 protein. The table lists hundreds of thousands of distinct CDR3 sequences, about 15% of them singletons. Sequenced sample: blood. The receptors were gathered from a woman in her 30s with Graves' hyperthyroidism that later progressed to Graves' ophthalmopathy.

The chain employs TRBV30 and TRBJ1-1, with a weak D call TRBD1 (5 bases). The CDR3 has 13 amino acids. V lost 5 bases and J lost 7, with 17 bases in between. Per the germline V gene, CDR1 is GTSNPN and CDR2 is SVGIG (reference sequence). DNA for the CDR3: TGTGCCTGGGGCGGACAAGGACGCAGTGAAGCTTTCTTT. This gives the protein CAWGGQGRSEAFF.

In its sample, this clonotype was seen a few times. The CDR3 DNA reads as TGTGCCAGCTCACTAGGACGGGGGGCAGATACGCAGTATTTT. Its protein is CASSLGRGADTQYF. V is TRBV18 and J is TRBJ2-3; 7 nucleotides align to TRBD2. The CDR3 runs 14 residues. The V and J ends lost 4 bases and 4 bases, in that order; junction bases with no gene match: 5. CDR1 is KGHSH and CDR2 is LQKENI in the germline V gene.

The sample holds many counts of this clonotype. J is TRBJ2-1 and V is TRBV2, with D perhaps TRBD1 (6 bases). The CDR3 totals 14 residues. The germline V and J ends were trimmed by 9 bases and 5 bases, with 17 bases remaining between them. Germline lookup yields CDR1 SNHLY and CDR2 FYNNEI. CDR3 loop: CASGRQAANNEQFF. The CDR3 region has the DNA TGTGCCAGTGGCCGACAGGCCGCGAACAATGAGCAGTTCTTC.

This clonotype has ten or more counts. This chain uses TRBV28 with TRBJ1-1; D gene ambiguous. The V gene's germline CDR1 is MDHEN and CDR2 SYDVKM. V was pared by 6 bases and J by 4 bases, with 18 bases between. The CDR3 is 15 residues long. The CDR3 protein is CASRRGSPQVTEAFF. CDR3 bases: TGTGCCAGCAGACGAGGGAGTCCGCAGGTCACTGAAGCTTTCTTT.

This clonotype was counted many times. V gene TRBV29-1 combines with J gene TRBJ1-2, with 8 bases lining up with TRBD1. The V gene's germline CDR1 is SQVTM and CDR2 ANQGSEA. The junction had 3 bases not matched to a gene; V was cut back by 6 bases and J by 0 bases. The CDR3 is 13 residues long. The CDR3 DNA reads TGCAGCGTGACAGGGGAAACTAACTATGGCTACACCTTC. Translating gives CSVTGETNYGYTF.

This clonotype was detected only a few times. CDR3 protein: CASSLKWGGLPNEQYF. The CDR3 region has the DNA TGTGCCAGCAGCTTAAAATGGGGGGGGCTACCCAACGAGCAGTACTTC. This chain connects TRBV7-2 to TRBJ2-7, with D tentatively TRBD2 (7 bases). CDR1 SGHTA and CDR2 FQGNSA come from the germline V gene. The CDR3 is 16 amino acids. The V gene lost 2 bases and the J gene lost 5 bases, with 19 bases spanning the gap.

This clonotype appeared a single time. The V and J genes are TRBV20-1 and TRBJ1-5; the match to TRBD1 covers 10 bases. Trimming removed 6 bases from V and 3 bases from J; junction bases left unmatched: 5. This CDR3 comprises 14 residues. Per the germline V gene, CDR1 is DFQATT and CDR2 is SNEGSKA (reference sequence). CDR3 coding DNA: TGCAGTGCCCGGACAGGGGGACTCAATCAGCCCCAGCATTTT. Encoded protein: CSARTGGLNQPQHF.

Many counts were recorded for this clonotype. The chain has TRBV19 and TRBJ2-1; 14 bases fit TRBD2. This CDR3 contains 16 residues. With V trimmed by 3 bases and J by 10 bases, 8 bases remained unmatched. Looked up from germline, CDR1 is LNHDA and CDR2 is SQIVND (reference sequence). The CDR3 sequence is CASSMAGTSGRAEQFF. CDR3 in DNA: TGTGCCAGTAGTATGGCCGGGACTAGCGGGAGAGCCGAGCAGTTCTTC.

The rearrangement links TRBV6-1 to TRBJ1-1; D may be TRBD1 (5 bases). The CDR3 consists of 14 residues. Deletions cut 11 bases from V and 4 bases from J, with 20 bases between. Germline V CDR1 and CDR2: MNHNS, SASEGT. The CDR3 loop is CAGETGDRSTEAFF. The CDR3 nucleotides read TGTGCCGGAGAAACAGGAGACCGGAGCACTGAAGCTTTCTTT.

A word on this clonotype: The conserved phenylalanine or tryptophan is not found at the CDR3 terminus, so this likely reflects a read error. The chain combines TRBV6-6 with TRBJ1-3, with 9 bases fitting TRBD1. The trim removed 0 bases at V and 4 bases at J, leaving 7 bases unmatched. The length of the CDR3 is 17 residues. Germline V CDR1 and CDR2: MNHNY, SVGAGI (reference sequence). The CDR3 region has the DNA TGTGCCAGCAGTTACTCGTCGGGGACAGGGCCGGGAAACACCATATATCTT. Encoded protein: CASSYSSGTGPGNTIYL.

The sample holds many counts of this clonotype. The chain combines TRBV24-1 with TRBJ2-1; 7 positions match TRBD1. The CDR3 loop spans 18 amino acids. The germline gives CDR1 KGHDR, CDR2 SFDVKD. With V trimmed by 1 base and J by 0 bases, 8 bases remained unmatched. CDR3: CATSDFKGAPSSYNEQFF. DNA for the CDR3: TGTGCCACCAGTGATTTCAAGGGGGCTCCTAGCTCCTACAATGAGCAGTTCTTC.

This clonotype has at least ten counts. This chain uses TRBV20-1 with TRBJ1-4; TRBD1 is a possible D gene (6 bases). Trimming stripped 5 bases from V and 7 bases from J, with 17 bases between. The germline CDR1 and CDR2 sequences are DFQATT and SNEGSKA (reference sequence). This CDR3 is built from 14 residues. The CDR3 DNA is TGCAGTGCTGCTCAGGGGATAATGGGTGAAAAACTGTTTTTT. Translation gives CSAAQGIMGEKLFF.

In its sample, this clonotype was seen many times. This chain links TRBV2 with TRBJ1-2, with 11 bases identical to TRBD1. The V gene end was trimmed by 6 bases and the J gene end by 8 bases; junction bases not matched to a gene: 5. This CDR3 is 13 amino acids long. Germline loops: CDR1 SNHLY, CDR2 FYNNEI. The CDR3 protein is CASSTGQGGGYTF. Here the CDR3 DNA reads TGTGCCAGCAGCACGGGACAGGGGGGCGGCTACACCTTC.

This chain connects TRBV5-1 to TRBJ2-2, with TRBD2 matching 7 bases. V shed 4 bases, J shed 3 bases, and the junction held 21 bases outside the gene matches. Germline-derived CDR1 and CDR2 are SGHRS and YFSETQ. The CDR3 runs 20 residues. The DNA of the CDR3 is TGCGCCAGCAGCGACGGCGGGCTAGAGGCGGGAGTTTGGGACACCGGGGAGCTGTTTTTT. It translates to CASSDGGLEAGVWDTGELFF.

This clonotype was recorded many times. V usage is TRBV12-3 or TRBV12-4 and J usage is TRBJ2-2, with D possibly being TRBD2 (5 bases). Trimming took off 5 bases at V and 2 bases at J, with 9 bases between the two ends. The CDR3 is made up of 14 amino acids. CDR3 region: CASSLGINTGELFF. CDR3 nucleotide sequence: TGTGCCAGCAGTCTCGGGATTAACACCGGGGAGCTGTTTTTT.

This clonotype occurred many times. This chain uses TRBV11-3 with TRBJ2-5; 8 positions match TRBD1. CDR1 is SGHNT, CDR2 YENEEA, per germline. Trimming cost V 5 bases and J 0 bases; bases outside gene matches: 14. The CDR3 is made up of 18 amino acids. CDR3 coding DNA: TGTGCCAGCAGCCTCGGGCAGGGGGCTCCCTTAAACCAAGAGACCCAGTACTTC. Encoded protein: CASSLGQGAPLNQETQYF.

This clonotype was detected only a few times. The V gene is TRBV5-5, the J gene TRBJ2-7, with TRBD1 matching 7 bases. The J segment lost 6 bases and the V segment lost 4 bases, leaving 10 bases of the junction unmatched. CDR1 is SGHKS and CDR2 is YYEKEE in the germline V gene (reference sequence). The CDR3 is 14 residues long. The CDR3 nucleotides are TGTGCCAGCAGCCACGGCGAGGGGGCACGCGAGCAGTACTTC. This gives the protein CASSHGEGAREQYF.

The V and J genes are TRBV6-2 or TRBV6-3 and TRBJ2-5; 10 bases align to TRBD2. Looked up from germline, CDR1 is MNHEY and CDR2 is SVGEGT. The CDR3 has 17 amino acids. The V segment lost 7 bases and the J segment 2 bases; nucleotides outside the gene matches: 13. The CDR3 protein is CASKHFFQLAGQETQYF. DNA of the CDR3: TGTGCCAGCAAACACTTTTTCCAACTAGCGGGGCAAGAGACCCAGTACTTC.

This clonotype was picked up a small number of times. Being one base from a much bigger clone, this may be a read error. V usage is TRBV7-9 and J usage is TRBJ1-2; TRBD1 agrees at 10 bases. CDR3 length: 16 residues. The germline V gene has CDR1 SEHNR and CDR2 FQNEAQ (reference sequence). CDR3 coding DNA: TGTGCCAGCAGCCCGGGGGCGTCCGGGACAGGGGATGGCTGCACCTTC. Residues: CASSPGASGTGDGCTF. The entire variable domain, with the rest obtained from reference TRBV7-9 and TRBJ1-2, is as follows: DTGVSQNPRHKITKRGQNVTFRCDPISEHNRLYWYRQTLGQGPEFLTYFQNEAQLEKSRLLSDRFSAERPKGSFSTLEIQRTEQGDSAMYLCASSPGASGTGDGCTFGSGTRLTVV.

The table lists this clonotype with many counts. The chain joins TRBV11-3 to TRBJ2-5, with 9 bases aligning to TRBD1. The germline V gene encodes CDR1 SGHNT and CDR2 YENEEA. V shed 5 bases, J shed 6 bases, and the junction held 10 bases outside the gene matches. There are 15 residues in the CDR3. The CDR3 sequence: CASSPLRDREKTQYF. The CDR3 region has the DNA TGTGCCAGCAGCCCGCTAAGGGACAGGGAAAAGACCCAGTACTTC.